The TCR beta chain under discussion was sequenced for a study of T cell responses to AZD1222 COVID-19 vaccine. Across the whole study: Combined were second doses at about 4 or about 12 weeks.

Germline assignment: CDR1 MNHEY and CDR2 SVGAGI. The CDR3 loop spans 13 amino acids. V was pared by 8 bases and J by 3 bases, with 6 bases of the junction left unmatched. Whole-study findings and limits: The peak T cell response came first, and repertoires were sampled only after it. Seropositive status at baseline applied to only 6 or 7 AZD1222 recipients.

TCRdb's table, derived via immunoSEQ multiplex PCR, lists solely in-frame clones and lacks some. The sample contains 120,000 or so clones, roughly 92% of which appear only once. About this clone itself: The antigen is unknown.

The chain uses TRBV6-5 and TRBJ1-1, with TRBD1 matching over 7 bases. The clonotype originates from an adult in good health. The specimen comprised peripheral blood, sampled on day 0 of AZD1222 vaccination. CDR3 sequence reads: CASGYRGDTEAFF. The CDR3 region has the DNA TGTGCCAGCGGATACAGGGGAGACACTGAAGCTTTCTTT.